Described below is a single T cell receptor (beta chain) sequence and its context. Antigen specificity is unknown. The data were taken from a study of OX40 agonist ivuxolimab in advanced cancers. Across the study: Aged about 20 to 80 with a mean of approximately 57 years, they were almost 85% male. General study results and limits: The study observed clonal expansion of CD4+ and CD8+ blood T cells by week 6 at 0.1 to 3.0 mg/kg. More expanded clones were seen, on average, in CD8+ T cells than in CD4+.

CDR3 length: 15 residues. Trimming took 0 bases from V and 6 from J; bases not matched to a gene: 4. Germline values: CDR1 SGHDT, CDR2 YYEEEE. Assay: immunoSEQ multiplex PCR; the TCRdb copy retains only in-frame clones and omits some. Among some 50,000 clones listed, 89% were seen once. The sample consisted of CD4+ or CD8+ T cells sorted from blood, taken in a trial of the OX40 agonist ivuxolimab. This receptor was obtained from an adult with an advanced solid tumor such as melanoma, head and neck, liver or kidney cancer. The chain uses TRBV5-6 and TRBJ2-1; 9 bases are shared with TRBD2. Written as DNA, the CDR3 is TGTGCCAGCAGCTTGGGAAGCGGGAGGCCCAATGAGCAGTTCTTC. Its translation: CASSLGSGRPNEQFF.